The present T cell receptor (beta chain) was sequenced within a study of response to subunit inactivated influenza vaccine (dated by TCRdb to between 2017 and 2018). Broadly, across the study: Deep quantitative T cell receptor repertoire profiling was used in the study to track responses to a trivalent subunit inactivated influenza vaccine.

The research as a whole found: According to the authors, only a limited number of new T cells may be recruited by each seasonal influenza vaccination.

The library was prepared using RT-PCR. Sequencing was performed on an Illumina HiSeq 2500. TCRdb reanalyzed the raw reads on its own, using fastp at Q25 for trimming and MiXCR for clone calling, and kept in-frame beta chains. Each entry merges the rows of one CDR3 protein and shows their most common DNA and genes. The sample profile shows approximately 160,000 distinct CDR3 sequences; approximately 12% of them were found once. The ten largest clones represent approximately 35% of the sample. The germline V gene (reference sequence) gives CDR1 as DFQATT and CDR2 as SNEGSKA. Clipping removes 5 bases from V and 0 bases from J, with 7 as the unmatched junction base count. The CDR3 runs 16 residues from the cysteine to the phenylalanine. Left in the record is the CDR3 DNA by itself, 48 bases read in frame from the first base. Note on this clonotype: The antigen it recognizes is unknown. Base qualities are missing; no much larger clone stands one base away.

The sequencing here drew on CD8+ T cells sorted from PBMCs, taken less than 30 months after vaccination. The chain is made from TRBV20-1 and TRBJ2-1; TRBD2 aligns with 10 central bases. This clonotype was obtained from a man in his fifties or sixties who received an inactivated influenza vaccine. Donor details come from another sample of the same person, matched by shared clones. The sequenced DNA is TGCAGTGCTGGAGGACTAGCGGATGGCTCCTACAATGAGCAGTTCTTC. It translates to CSAGGLADGSYNEQFF.